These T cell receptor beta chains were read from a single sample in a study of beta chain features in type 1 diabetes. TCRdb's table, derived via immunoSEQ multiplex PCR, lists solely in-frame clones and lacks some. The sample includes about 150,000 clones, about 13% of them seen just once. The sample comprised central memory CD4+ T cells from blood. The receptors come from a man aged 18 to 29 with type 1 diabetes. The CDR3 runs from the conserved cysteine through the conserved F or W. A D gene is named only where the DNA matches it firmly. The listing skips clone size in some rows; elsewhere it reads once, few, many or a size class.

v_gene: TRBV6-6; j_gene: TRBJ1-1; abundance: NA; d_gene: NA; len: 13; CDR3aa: CAYGAIQNAEAFF; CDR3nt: TGTGCCTACGGGGCTATTCAAAACGCTGAAGCTTTCTTT
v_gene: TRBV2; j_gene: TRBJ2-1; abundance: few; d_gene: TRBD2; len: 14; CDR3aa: CASRLAGPYNEQFF; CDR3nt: TGTGCCAGCCGGCTAGCGGGGCCCTACAATGAGCAGTTCTTC
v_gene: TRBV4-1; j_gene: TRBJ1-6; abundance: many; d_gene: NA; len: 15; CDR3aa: CASSPGGAVGSPLHF; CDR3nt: TGCGCCAGCAGCCCTGGGGGGGCTGTTGGCTCACCCCTCCACTTT
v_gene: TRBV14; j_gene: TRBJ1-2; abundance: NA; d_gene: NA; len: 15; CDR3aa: CASSQGLGRGYGYTF; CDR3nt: TGTGCCAGCAGCCAAGGCTTAGGACGGGGATATGGCTACACCTTC
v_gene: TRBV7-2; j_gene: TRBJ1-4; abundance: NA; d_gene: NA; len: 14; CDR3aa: CASRLPSRAEKLFF; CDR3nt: TGTGCCAGCAGATTACCCTCGAGGGCTGAAAAACTGTTTTTT
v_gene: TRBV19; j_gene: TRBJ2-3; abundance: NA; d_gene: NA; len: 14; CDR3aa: CASSIERGTDTQYF; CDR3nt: TGTGCCAGTAGTATCGAAAGGGGGACAGATACGCAGTATTTT
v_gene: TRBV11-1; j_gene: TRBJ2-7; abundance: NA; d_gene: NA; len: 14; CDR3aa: CASSLEWGADEQYF; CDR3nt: TGTGCCAGCAGCTTAGAATGGGGAGCTGACGAGCAGTACTTC
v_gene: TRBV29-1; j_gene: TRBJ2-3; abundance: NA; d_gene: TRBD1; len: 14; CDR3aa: CSVRTGYYEDTQYF; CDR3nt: TGCAGCGTTCGGACAGGGTATTACGAAGATACGCAGTATTTT
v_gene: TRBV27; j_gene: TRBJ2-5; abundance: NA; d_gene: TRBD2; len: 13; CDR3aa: CATLGGKQETQYF; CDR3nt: TGTGCCACCCTCGGGGGGAAGCAAGAGACCCAGTACTTC
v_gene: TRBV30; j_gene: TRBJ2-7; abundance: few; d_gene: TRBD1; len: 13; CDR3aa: CAWSLTGVREQYF; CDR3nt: TGTGCCTGGAGTTTGACAGGGGTGAGGGAGCAGTACTTC
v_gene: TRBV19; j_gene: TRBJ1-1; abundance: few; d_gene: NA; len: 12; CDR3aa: CASSIGQGVAFF; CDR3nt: TGTGCCAGTAGTATAGGGCAGGGAGTAGCTTTCTTT
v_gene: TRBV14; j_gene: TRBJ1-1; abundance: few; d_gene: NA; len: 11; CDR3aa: CASSRTVEAFF; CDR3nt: TGTGCCAGCAGCCGGACGGTCGAAGCTTTCTTT
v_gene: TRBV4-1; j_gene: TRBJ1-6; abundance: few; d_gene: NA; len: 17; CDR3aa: CASSQEVQSSYNSPLHF; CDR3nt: TGCGCCAGCAGCCAAGAGGTCCAAAGCTCCTATAATTCACCCCTCCACTTT
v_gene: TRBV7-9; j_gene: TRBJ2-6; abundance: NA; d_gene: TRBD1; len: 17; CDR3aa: CASSRGQGISGANVLTF; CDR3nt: TGTGCCAGCAGCCGCGGACAGGGTATCTCTGGGGCCAACGTCCTGACTTTC
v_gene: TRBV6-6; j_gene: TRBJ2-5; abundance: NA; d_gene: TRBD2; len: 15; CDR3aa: CASLGLTSGGETQYF; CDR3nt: TGTGCCAGCTTAGGTCTGACTAGCGGGGGGGAGACCCAGTACTTC
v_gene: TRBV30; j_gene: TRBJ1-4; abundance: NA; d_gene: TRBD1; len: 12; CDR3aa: CACGQGNEKLFF; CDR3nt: TGTGCCTGTGGACAGGGGAATGAAAAACTGTTTTTT
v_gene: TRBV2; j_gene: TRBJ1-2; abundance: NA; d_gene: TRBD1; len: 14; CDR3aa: CASSPRGPGDGYTF; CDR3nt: TGTGCCAGCAGTCCAAGGGGGCCCGGGGATGGCTACACCTTC
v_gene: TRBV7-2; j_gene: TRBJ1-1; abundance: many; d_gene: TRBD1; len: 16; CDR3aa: CASSLPDRVVNTEAFF; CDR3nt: TGTGCCAGCAGCTTACCCGACAGGGTGGTTAACACTGAAGCTTTCTTT
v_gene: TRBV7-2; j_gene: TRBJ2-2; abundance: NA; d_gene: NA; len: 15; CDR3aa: CASRRGASNTGELFF; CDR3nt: TGTGCCAGCAGGAGAGGCGCCAGTAACACCGGGGAGCTGTTTTTT
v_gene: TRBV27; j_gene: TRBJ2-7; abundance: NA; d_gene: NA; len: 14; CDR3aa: CASSLAVGSYEQYF; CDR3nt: TGTGCCAGCAGTTTGGCGGTCGGCAGCTACGAGCAGTACTTC
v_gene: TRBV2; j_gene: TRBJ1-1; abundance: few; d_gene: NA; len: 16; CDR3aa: CASSAPGHSLNTEAFF; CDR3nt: TGTGCCAGCAGTGCCCCGGGACATTCATTGAACACTGAAGCTTTCTTT
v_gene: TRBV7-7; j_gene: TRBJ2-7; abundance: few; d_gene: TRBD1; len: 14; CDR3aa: CASSSSGGQGEQYF; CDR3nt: TGTGCTAGCAGCTCTTCAGGGGGCCAAGGGGAGCAGTACTTC
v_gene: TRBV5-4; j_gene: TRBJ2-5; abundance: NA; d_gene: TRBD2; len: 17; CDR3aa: CASSLPSGGDLQETQYF; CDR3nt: TGTGCCAGCAGCTTACCTAGCGGGGGGGACTTACAAGAGACCCAGTACTTC
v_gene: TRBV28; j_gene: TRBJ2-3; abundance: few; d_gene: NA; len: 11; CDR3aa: CASSVGVTQYF; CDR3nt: TGTGCCAGCTCTGTTGGGGTAACGCAGTATTTT
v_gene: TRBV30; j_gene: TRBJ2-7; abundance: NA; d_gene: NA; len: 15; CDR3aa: CAWRVGGISSYEQYF; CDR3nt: TGTGCCTGGAGGGTAGGAGGAATAAGCTCCTACGAGCAGTACTTC
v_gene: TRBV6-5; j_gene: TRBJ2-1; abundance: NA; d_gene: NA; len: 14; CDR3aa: CASGKSGAYNEQFF; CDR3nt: TGTGCCAGCGGAAAGTCGGGGGCCTACAATGAGCAGTTCTTC
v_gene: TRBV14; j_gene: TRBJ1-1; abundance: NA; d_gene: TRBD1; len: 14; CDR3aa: CASSHTGVNTEAFF; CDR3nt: TGTGCCAGCAGCCATACAGGGGTAAACACTGAAGCTTTCTTT
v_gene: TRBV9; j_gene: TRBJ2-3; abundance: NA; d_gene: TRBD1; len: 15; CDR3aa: CASSLETGVTDTQYF; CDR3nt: TGTGCCAGCAGCTTGGAGACAGGGGTGACAGATACGCAGTATTTT
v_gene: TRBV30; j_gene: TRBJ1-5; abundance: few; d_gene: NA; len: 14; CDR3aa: CAWSVGAPDQPQHF; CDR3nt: TGTGCCTGGAGTGTCGGGGCTCCGGATCAGCCCCAGCATTTT